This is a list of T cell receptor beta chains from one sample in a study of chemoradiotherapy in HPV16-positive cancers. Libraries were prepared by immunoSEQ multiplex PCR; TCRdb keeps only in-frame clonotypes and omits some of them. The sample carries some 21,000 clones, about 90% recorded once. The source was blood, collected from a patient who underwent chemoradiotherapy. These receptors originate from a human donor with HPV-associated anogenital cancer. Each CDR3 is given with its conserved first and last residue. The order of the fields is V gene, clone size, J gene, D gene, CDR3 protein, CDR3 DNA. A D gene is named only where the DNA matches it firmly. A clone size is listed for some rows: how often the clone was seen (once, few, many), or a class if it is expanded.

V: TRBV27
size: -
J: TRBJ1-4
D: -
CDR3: CASSSSTALEGYEKLFF
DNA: TGTGCCAGCAGTTCCTCTACGGCCTTGGAGGGGTATGAAAAACTGTTTTTT

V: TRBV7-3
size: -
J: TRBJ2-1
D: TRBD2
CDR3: CASSSKATSGHNEQFF
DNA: TGTGCCAGCAGCTCGAAGGCAACTAGCGGACACAATGAGCAGTTCTTC

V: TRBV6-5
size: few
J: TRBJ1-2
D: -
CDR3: CASSDSGAGTSYTF
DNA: TGTGCCAGCTCAGACTCGGGGGCGGGGACAAGCTACACCTTC

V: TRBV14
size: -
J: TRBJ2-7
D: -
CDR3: CASSQLTATYEQYF
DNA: TGTGCCAGCAGCCAACTAACAGCGACCTACGAGCAGTACTTC

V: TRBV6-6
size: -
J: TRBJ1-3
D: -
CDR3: CASSYDRGSGNTIYF
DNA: TGTGCCAGCAGTTACGATAGGGGCTCTGGAAACACCATATATTTT

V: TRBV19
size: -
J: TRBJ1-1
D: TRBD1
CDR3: CASSTEGGTGAEAFF
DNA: TGTGCCAGTAGTACCGAGGGGGGGACAGGGGCTGAAGCTTTCTTT

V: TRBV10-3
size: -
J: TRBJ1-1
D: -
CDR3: CAIRIDRANTEAFF
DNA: TGTGCCATCAGGATCGACAGAGCGAACACTGAAGCTTTCTTT

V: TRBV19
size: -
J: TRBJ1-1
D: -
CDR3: CASSRQVTATEAFF
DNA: TGTGCCAGTAGTCGACAGGTGACAGCGACTGAAGCTTTCTTT

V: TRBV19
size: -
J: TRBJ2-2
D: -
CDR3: CASSIGGTVNTGELFF
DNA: TGTGCCAGTAGTATAGGGGGGACGGTTAACACCGGGGAGCTGTTTTTT

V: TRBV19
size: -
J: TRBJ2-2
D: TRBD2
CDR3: CASTKGLDGTGELFF
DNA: TGTGCCAGTACCAAAGGACTAGACGGCACCGGGGAGCTGTTTTTT

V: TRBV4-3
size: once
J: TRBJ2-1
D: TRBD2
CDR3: CASSQPTSGSPYNEQFF
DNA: TGCGCCAGCAGCCAGCCCACTAGCGGGAGCCCCTACAATGAGCAGTTCTTC

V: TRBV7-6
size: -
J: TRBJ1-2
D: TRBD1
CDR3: CASSRRDSTYGYTF
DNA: TGTGCCAGCAGCCGGAGGGACAGCACCTATGGCTACACCTTC

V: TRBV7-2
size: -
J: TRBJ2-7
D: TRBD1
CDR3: CASSIDRGRKGEQYF
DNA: TGTGCCAGCAGCATAGACAGGGGGCGCAAGGGCGAGCAGTACTTC

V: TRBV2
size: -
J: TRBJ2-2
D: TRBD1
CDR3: CASSGTGFDTGELFF
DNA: TGTGCCAGCAGTGGGACAGGTTTTGACACCGGGGAGCTGTTTTTT

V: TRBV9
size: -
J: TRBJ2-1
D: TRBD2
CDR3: CASSVAASGGYNEQFF
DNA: TGTGCCAGCAGCGTAGCGGCTAGCGGGGGGTACAATGAGCAGTTCTTC

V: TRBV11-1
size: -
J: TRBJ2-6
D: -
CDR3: CASSPVAGVGPPGANVLTF
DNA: TGTGCCAGCAGCCCAGTTGCTGGGGTTGGCCCTCCTGGGGCCAACGTCCTGACTTTC

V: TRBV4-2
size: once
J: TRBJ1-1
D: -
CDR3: CASSQEGTRMNTEAFF
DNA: TGTGCCAGCAGCCAAGAAGGGACAAGGATGAACACTGAAGCTTTCTTT

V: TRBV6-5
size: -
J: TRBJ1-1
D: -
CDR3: CASSYGVRGNTEAFF
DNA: TGTGCCAGCAGTTACGGGGTAAGGGGGAACACTGAAGCTTTCTTT

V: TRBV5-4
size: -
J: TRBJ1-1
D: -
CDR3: CASSSDMNTEAFF
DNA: TGTGCCAGCAGCTCAGATATGAACACTGAAGCTTTCTTT